These T cell receptor beta chains were read from a single sample in a study of blood T cell repertoires in COVID-19. Assay used: immunoSEQ multiplex PCR; TCRdb lists only in-frame clones, some missing. The data show under 200,000 clones, 84% seen once. The sample comprised PBMCs or T cells enriched from blood (not recorded which). The receptors were gathered from a man aged 45-65 years who had recovered from COVID-19. The CDR3 runs from the conserved cysteine through the conserved F or W. D genes are given only for firm matches. Not all rows give a size; the values are once, few, many and, for expanded clones, a class.

>TRBJ1-2|NA|NA|TRBV27|13
TGTGCCAGCAGTCCCAGACAGTTATCTATTGGCACCTTC
CASSPRQLSIGTF
>TRBJ1-2|NA|TRBD1|TRBV28|14
TGTGCCAGCAGTACCGGGACAGGGGTCTATGGCTACACCTTC
CASSTGTGVYGYTF
>TRBJ1-1|NA|NA|TRBV28|15
TGTGCCAGCAGTTTATCTGTCGGGATGAACACTGAAGCTTTCTTT
CASSLSVGMNTEAFF
>TRBJ1-1|NA|TRBD1|TRBV6-5|15
TGTGCCAGCAGTCGGGACAGGGTAGGGGGAACTGAAGCTTTCTTT
CASSRDRVGGTEAFF
>TRBJ2-1|few|TRBD2|TRBV9|15
TGTGCCAGCAGCGTAGCAGGACTAGCGAAGAATGAGCAGTTCTTC
CASSVAGLAKNEQFF
>TRBJ1-5|NA|TRBD1|TRBV3-1/TRBV3-2|16
TGTGCCAGCAGCCAGGCGACGGGGACAGGGAATCAGCCCCAGCATTTT
CASSQATGTGNQPQHF
>TRBJ2-5|NA|TRBD1|TRBV15|15
TGTGCCACCAGCAGAGAGGGGACAGCCAAAGAGACCCAGTACTTC
CATSREGTAKETQYF
>TRBJ1-2|NA|TRBD1|TRBV9|14
TGTGCCAGCAGCGTAGCAGGGGGACCCTATGGCTACACCTTC
CASSVAGGPYGYTF
>TRBJ2-7|NA|NA|TRBV25-1|14
TGTGCCAGCAGTATAACAGGTGGGGCGAACGAGCAGTACTTC
CASSITGGANEQYF
>TRBJ1-3|NA|TRBD1|TRBV5-1|16
TGCGCCAGCAGCTTGGCCTCGACAGGGGATGGAAACACCATATATTTT
CASSLASTGDGNTIYF
>TRBJ1-3|NA|TRBD1|TRBV11-2|17
TGTGCCAGCAGCTTAGCCTACAGGGGGCCCCCTGGAAACACCATATATTTT
CASSLAYRGPPGNTIYF
>TRBJ2-2|NA|NA|TRBV5-1|15
TGCGCCAGCAGCTTGAAGCCTCCCAACACCGGGGAGCTGTTTTTT
CASSLKPPNTGELFF
>TRBJ1-4|NA|NA|TRBV18|15
TGTGCCAGCTCACAATCCTTGCCAGGGAATGAAAAACTGTTTTTT
CASSQSLPGNEKLFF
>TRBJ1-6|NA|NA|TRBV15|16
TGTGCCACCAGCAGTACCCCAGGCGACTATAATTCACCCCTCCACTTT
CATSSTPGDYNSPLHF
>TRBJ2-1|NA|TRBD1|TRBV10-1|12
TGCGCCAGCACAGGGGGAAGATATGAGCAGTTCTTC
CASTGGRYEQFF